A selection of T cell receptor beta chains follows, all from one sample in a study of blood T cell repertoires in COVID-19. Sequencing used immunoSEQ multiplex PCR; TCRdb keeps in-frame clones, though not all of them. This repertoire shows 200,000 to 300,000 clones, less than 90% found once; its top ten account for around 5.9%. Material for sequencing was peripheral blood. The receptors come from a man aged 60 to 69 with acute or convalescent COVID-19. Each CDR3 is given with its conserved first and last residue. A D gene is named only where the DNA matches it firmly. Size is stated for part of the rows, as once, few or many counts, or as a class when the clone is expanded.

v_call	j_call	clone_size	d_call	cdr3_nt	cdr3_aa
TRBV5-1	TRBJ2-2	-	TRBD1	TGCGCCAGCAGCTTGGGGCAGGGGGCCCAGGGGAACACCGGGGAGCTGTTTTTT	CASSLGQGAQGNTGELFF
TRBV19	TRBJ2-5	-	-	TGTGCCAGTAGTACGGGACAAGGACAAGAGACCCAGTACTTC	CASSTGQGQETQYF
TRBV10-3	TRBJ1-2	once	TRBD1	TGTGCCATCGGCCGGACAGGGATAAACTATGGCTACACCTTC	CAIGRTGINYGYTF
TRBV19	TRBJ2-1	-	TRBD2	TGTGCCAGTAGTAGCGGGACTAGCGGAACTTACAATGAGCAGTTCTTC	CASSSGTSGTYNEQFF
TRBV7-9	TRBJ2-7	-	TRBD2	TGTGCCAGCAGCTTAGCGGGAGGGACCTACGAGCAGTACTTC	CASSLAGGTYEQYF
TRBV28	TRBJ1-3	-	TRBD1	TGTGCCAGTCAATCCGGGACAGGGTTCTCTGGAAACACCATATATTTT	CASQSGTGFSGNTIYF
TRBV28	TRBJ1-1	-	-	TGTGCCAGCAGCCCCCCGGGTGTCATGAACACTGAAGCTTTCTTT	CASSPPGVMNTEAFF
TRBV7-2	TRBJ2-2	-	TRBD1	TGTGCCAGCAGCTTTGACAGGGAAGGCACCGGGGAGCTGTTTTTT	CASSFDREGTGELFF
TRBV5-5	TRBJ2-5	-	TRBD1	TGTGCCAGCAGCTTCGGACAGGGACAAGAGACCCAGTACTTC	CASSFGQGQETQYF
TRBV4-1	TRBJ2-3	-	TRBD2	TGCGCCAGCAGCAACCGACTAGCGGTTAACACAGATACGCAGTATTTT	CASSNRLAVNTDTQYF
TRBV7-2	TRBJ2-7	-	-	TGTGCCAGCAGATATCAGTTAGAGCAGTACTTC	CASRYQLEQYF
TRBV6-6	TRBJ2-3	-	-	TGTGCCAGCCGGGCGGGGATAGATACGCAGTATTTT	CASRAGIDTQYF
TRBV4-3	TRBJ1-2	-	-	TGCGCCAGCAGCCAAGATCTGGGCAGGGCTCTTGGCTACACCTTC	CASSQDLGRALGYTF
TRBV7-3	TRBJ2-1	-	-	TGTGCCAGCAGCCCAACTAGCAGCTCCGATGAGCAGTTCTTC	CASSPTSSSDEQFF
TRBV18	TRBJ2-7	-	TRBD1	TGTGCCAGCTCATCGACAGGGGTCGAGCAGTACTTC	CASSSTGVEQYF
TRBV29-1	TRBJ2-7	-	TRBD2	TGCAGCGTGGGGACTAGCGGCACCTTGCAGTACTTC	CSVGTSGTLQYF
TRBV6-5	TRBJ1-6	-	-	TGTGCCAGCAGACAATCTGTGGAGTCACCCCTCCACTTT	CASRQSVESPLHF
TRBV28	TRBJ2-5	-	-	TGTGCCAGCAAAGAACAGCCCCAAGAGACCCAGTACTTC	CASKEQPQETQYF
TRBV5-1	TRBJ1-3	once	-	TGCGCCAGCAGCTTGGGACCGGGACATGGAAACACCATATATTTT	CASSLGPGHGNTIYF
TRBV7-6	TRBJ1-3	-	TRBD1	TGTGCCAGCAGCTTACTACAGGGGGTAAACACCATATATTTT	CASSLLQGVNTIYF
TRBV21-1	TRBJ2-3	-	-	TGTGCCAGCAGCAAAGGGGGACAGGGAGGGCCAGATACGCAGTATTTT	CASSKGGQGGPDTQYF
TRBV27	TRBJ1-2	-	-	TGTGCCAGCAGTTTACAGGTTAACTATGGCTACACCTTC	CASSLQVNYGYTF
TRBV6-5	TRBJ2-1	-	-	TGTGCCAGCAGTAAGCCAAAAGGGGGGGACAATGAGCAGTTCTTC	CASSKPKGGDNEQFF
TRBV5-4	TRBJ1-6	-	TRBD1	TGTGCCAGCAGCCCTGCCGCCGGGACAGAAAATTCACCCCTCCACTTT	CASSPAAGTENSPLHF
TRBV6-5	TRBJ2-1	-	TRBD2	TGTGCCAGCAGTTATCGCGGGAGGACGGGGAATGAGCAGTTCTTC	CASSYRGRTGNEQFF